What follows are 25 T cell receptor beta chains derived from one specimen sequenced in a study of CD8 T cells in ankylosing spondylitis. Study-wide findings and caveats: Blood from ankylosing spondylitis patients appeared to carry a characteristic roughly eight-variant TCR beta motif.

Antigens for these TCRs are unknown. TCRdb recomputed calls from the 5' RACE reads with MiXCR, one row per CDR3 protein. This sample has around 490,000 distinct CDR3 sequences; under 5.5% occur once, and the top ten carry around 3.5%. Material for sequencing was blood, either unsorted or a sorted T cell fraction (not recorded which). The receptor source for this set is a male donor with ankylosing spondylitis.

The chain has TRBV4-2 and TRBJ2-3; TRBD2 might be the D (6 bases). The CDR3 has 16 amino acids. The V end lost 1 base, the J end lost 1 base, and 12 bases lay between the germline ends. Germline CDR1 and CDR2: LGHNA and YNFKEQ. The chain's CDR3 is CASSQVGLGGTDTQYF. DNA of the CDR3: TGTGCCAGCAGCCAAGTGGGACTGGGAGGCACAGATACGCAGTATTTT.

This clonotype showed up many times. The genes are TRBV9 and TRBJ1-2, with TRBD1 matching over 11 bases. V gave up 4 bases and J gave up 7 bases; unmatched junction bases: 9. The CDR3 is 15 amino acids. Germline-derived CDR1 and CDR2 are SGDLS and YYNGEE. CDR3 sequence: CASSRVGQGVFGYTF. CDR3 DNA: TGTGCCAGCAGCAGAGTGGGACAGGGGGTTTTTGGCTACACCTTC. Full variable domain (outside the CDR3, taken from reference TRBV9 and TRBJ1-2): DSGVTQTPKHLITATGQRVTLRCSPRSGDLSVYWYQQSLDQGLQFLIQYYNGEERAKGNILERFSAQQFPDLHSELNLSSLELGDSALYFCASSRVGQGVFGYTFGSGTRLTVV.

The J gene is TRBJ1-1, the V gene TRBV4-3, with a weak D call TRBD1 (5 bases). The germline V gene encodes CDR1 LGHNA and CDR2 YSLEER. The length of the CDR3 is 17 residues. Between the trimmed V and J ends, which lost 0 bases and 1 base, there was a span of 15 bases. CDR3 in DNA: TGCGCCAGCAGCCAAGACCCAGGGCAGGAGAAGAACACTGAAGCTTTCTTT. Translation gives CASSQDPGQEKNTEAFF.

This clonotype was counted ten times or more. The chain is built from TRBV12-3 or TRBV12-4 and TRBJ2-3; 7 nucleotides align to TRBD2. The CDR3 spans 14 residues. V was pared by 4 bases and J by 6 bases, with 7 bases of the junction left unmatched. CDR3 sequence (DNA): TGTGCCAGCAGTTATGTGGGGGGGGAGGATACGCAGTATTTT. Its translation: CASSYVGGEDTQYF.

At least ten counts were recorded for this clonotype. The chain couples TRBV12-5 to TRBJ2-1; D might be TRBD1 or TRBD2, each matching 5 bases. Per germline, CDR1 LGHNT and CDR2 FRNRAP. Trimming removed 3 bases at V and 7 bases at J, with 16 bases between. The CDR3 is 15 amino acids. The CDR3 DNA reads as TGTGCTAGTGGTTTTTCCGGGGCGTGGATAAATGAGCAGTTCTTC. Protein product: CASGFSGAWINEQFF.

At least ten counts were recorded for this clonotype. The chain joins TRBV6-6 to TRBJ2-7, with D maybe TRBD1 (6 bases). The CDR3 covers 13 residues. Trimming shortened V by 8 bases and J by 5 bases, and 16 bases separated the two germline ends. Germline V gives CDR1 MNHNY, CDR2 SVGAGI (reference sequence). CDR3 residues: CASYTRGLDEQYF. As DNA, the CDR3 is TGTGCCAGCTATACTAGGGGGTTGGACGAGCAGTACTTC.

The chain employs TRBV11-1 and TRBJ2-4; 10 bases match TRBD1. CDR1 and CDR2 from the germline V gene are SGHAT and FQDESV (reference sequence). The trim removed 5 bases at V and 0 bases at J, leaving 10 bases unmatched. CDR3 length equals 18 residues. CDR3 region: CASSPDRGPTLAKNIQYF. Here the CDR3 DNA reads TGTGCCAGCAGCCCCGACAGGGGGCCGACCTTAGCCAAAAACATTCAGTACTTC. The full variable domain, with the rest looked up from reference TRBV11-1 and TRBJ2-4, is EAEVAQSPRYKITEKSQAVAFWCDPISGHATLYWYRQILGQGPELLVQFQDESVVDDSQLPKDRFSAERLKGVDSTLKIQPAELGDSAMYLCASSPDRGPTLAKNIQYFGAGTRLSVL.

This clonotype was detected many times. This chain's CDR3 is CASSFRTGFDDTQYF. DNA of the CDR3: TGCGCCAGCAGCTTCCGGACAGGCTTTGACGATACGCAGTATTTT. The chain has TRBV5-1 and TRBJ2-3, with TRBD1 identical over 7 bases. The germline gives CDR1 SGHRS, CDR2 YFSETQ. The CDR3 sequence is 15 residues long. V was pared by 2 bases and J by 6 bases, with 9 bases of the junction left unmatched.

This clonotype was counted many times. The J gene is TRBJ1-4, the V gene TRBV7-2, with 7 bases that match TRBD1. CDR3 length: 13 residues. Germline trimming cut 5 bases from V and 8 bases from J; bases unmatched to any gene: 5. CDR1 and CDR2 (germline): SGHTA, FQGNSA. CDR3 nucleotide sequence: TGTGCCAGCAGCCGCGGACAGGAGGAAAAACTGTTTTTT. It yields the protein CASSRGQEEKLFF.

Ten or more counts support this clonotype. The rearrangement joins TRBV20-1 to TRBJ2-3; no clear D gene. The CDR3 has 11 amino acids. Germline V lookup: CDR1 DFQATT, CDR2 SNEGSKA (reference sequence). CDR3 sequence: CSGSRTDTQYF. CDR3 DNA sequence: TGCAGCGGTAGCCGGACAGATACGCAGTATTTT.

This clonotype was detected ten times or more. The chain employs TRBV25-1 and TRBJ1-2; D remains unclear. This CDR3 region has 12 residues. The germline V gene has CDR1 MGHDK and CDR2 SYGVNS. V gave up 11 bases and J gave up 8 bases, with 18 bases separating them. CDR3 protein: CAAKGSAGGYTF. The CDR3 DNA reads TGTGCCGCAAAAGGGAGCGCGGGGGGCTACACCTTC.

This clonotype has ten or more counts. The rearrangement joins TRBV7-9 to TRBJ1-1; tentative D call: TRBD1 (5 bases). V was cut by 7 bases and J by 2 bases, with 14 bases left in between. The germline V gene encodes CDR1 SEHNR and CDR2 FQNEAQ (reference sequence). The length of the CDR3 is 14 residues. The DNA of the CDR3 is TGTGCCAGCAACCGGGACTCTTACAACACTGAAGCTTTCTTT. Its protein product is CASNRDSYNTEAFF.

In this sample, this clonotype turned up many times. V is TRBV20-1 and J is TRBJ2-7; perhaps TRBD1 as D (5 bases). Trimming removed 3 bases at V and 6 bases at J, with 12 bases between. The CDR3 has 12 amino acids. Germline assignment: CDR1 DFQATT and CDR2 SNEGSKA (reference sequence). Here the CDR3 DNA reads TGCAGTGCTAGTAGGGCAGGGCGCGAGCAGTACTTC. Protein sequence: CSASRAGREQYF.

This clonotype occurred a few times. The chain recombines TRBV3-1 with TRBJ2-3; D is uncertain. The CDR3 covers 11 residues. Germline V lookup: CDR1 LGHDT, CDR2 YNNKEL (reference sequence). The V gene lost 3 bases and the J gene lost 5 bases, with 3 bases spanning the gap. CDR3 sequence reads: CASSHGDTQYF. CDR3 DNA: TGTGCCAGCAGCCACGGAGATACGCAGTATTTT.

This clonotype came up many times. The J gene is TRBJ2-2, the V gene TRBV9; D perhaps matches TRBD1 (5 bases). CDR3 length equals 15 residues. The V end lost 5 bases, the J end lost 7 bases, and 18 bases lay between the germline ends. Germline CDR1 is SGDLS and CDR2 is YYNGEE. CDR3 in DNA: TGTGCCAGCAGTTTTCACCCTAGGGGCGGCGGGGAGCTGTTTTTT. Its translation: CASSFHPRGGGELFF.

This clonotype showed up many times. The gene calls are TRBV2 and TRBJ1-1; no definite D call. CDR1 is SNHLY and CDR2 is FYNNEI in the germline V gene. The CDR3 spans 15 residues. Deletions cut 5 bases from V and 2 bases from J, with 15 bases between. DNA of the CDR3: TGTGCCAGCAGTCCTCCCTTCTTTATTAACACTGAAGCTTTCTTT. Translation gives CASSPPFFINTEAFF.

In this sample, this clonotype turned up many times. The CDR3 region is CAISKPTGSEGEQYF. The CDR3 region has the DNA TGTGCCATCAGTAAGCCGACAGGGAGTGAGGGCGAGCAGTACTTC. V is TRBV10-3 and J is TRBJ2-7; TRBD1 matches at 7 bases. Germline CDR1 and CDR2: ENHRY and SYGVKD. The CDR3 length is 15 residues. J lost 6 bases, V lost 5 bases, and 13 bases had no gene match.

This clonotype was counted at least ten times. J is TRBJ2-7 and V is TRBV20-1; D is ambiguous. V lost 1 base and J lost 3, with 25 bases in between. CDR3 length: 18 residues. CDR1 and CDR2 (germline): DFQATT, SNEGSKA (reference sequence). The CDR3: CSARGAGSQIKSNYEQYF. CDR3 nucleotide sequence: TGCAGTGCTAGAGGAGCAGGTTCTCAGATTAAGTCGAACTACGAGCAGTACTTC.

The sample holds many counts of this clonotype. V usage is TRBV12-3 or TRBV12-4 and J usage is TRBJ2-5, with D possibly matching TRBD2 (6 bases). This CDR3 has 15 residues. Trimming left V 3 bases short and J 2 bases short, with 13 bases between. The CDR3 spells CASSFIAGRQETQYF. The CDR3 DNA sequence: TGTGCCAGCAGTTTCATCGCGGGGAGACAAGAGACCCAGTACTTC.

This clonotype showed up many times. The V gene is TRBV15, the J gene TRBJ1-3, with a possible D match to TRBD1 (6 bases). V dropped 4 bases and J dropped 4 bases, with 14 bases sitting between them. The CDR3 is made up of 15 amino acids. CDR1 and CDR2 from the germline V gene are LNHNV and YYDKDF (reference sequence). For the CDR3, the DNA is TGTGCCACCAGCACTAGCGCAGGGGTAGGAAACACCATATATTTT. Its protein is CATSTSAGVGNTIYF.

This clonotype has at least ten counts. In nucleotides, the CDR3 is TGTGCCAGCAGCCCCCGAGTGGGGACGATCACAGATACGCAGTATTTT. This sequence encodes CASSPRVGTITDTQYF. The chain has TRBV7-8 and TRBJ2-3; D tentatively reads TRBD1 or TRBD2 (5 bases each). CDR1 and CDR2 from the germline V gene are SGHVS and FQNEAQ. This CDR3 is 16 amino acids long. V was clipped by 5 bases and J by 2 bases, with 17 bases between them.

This clonotype was detected ten times or more. The CDR3 spells CASSPPRRGLNTEAFF. The CDR3 DNA sequence: TGTGCCAGCAGCCCACCTCGCAGGGGCTTGAACACTGAAGCTTTCTTT. The V gene is TRBV6-1, the J gene TRBJ1-1, with D possibly being TRBD1 (6 bases). The CDR3 runs 16 residues. The V and J ends lost 6 bases and 0 bases respectively, with 17 bases between them. Per the germline V gene, CDR1 is MNHNS and CDR2 is SASEGT.

This clonotype was seen many times. The chain employs TRBV12-3 or TRBV12-4 and TRBJ2-2; D is perhaps TRBD2 (5 bases). This CDR3 region has 16 residues. V gave up 5 bases and J gave up 6 bases, with 19 bases separating them. In DNA, the CDR3 is TGTGCCAGCAGTCTCCTCCCCGCGGGCCTTGCCGGGGAGCTGTTTTTT. This sequence encodes CASSLLPAGLAGELFF.

This clonotype was detected many times. The chain uses TRBV20-1 and TRBJ2-7; the match to TRBD2 covers 11 bases. The trim removed 6 bases at V and 3 bases at J, leaving 10 bases unmatched. Per the germline V gene, CDR1 is DFQATT and CDR2 is SNEGSKA (reference sequence). The CDR3 runs 15 residues. The chain's CDR3 is CSATMLAGGLYEQYF. The CDR3 nucleotides read TGCAGTGCCACCATGCTAGCGGGAGGTCTCTACGAGCAGTACTTC.

Ten or more counts support this clonotype. V and J are TRBV5-1 and TRBJ1-1; no definite D call. From germline, CDR1 is SGHRS and CDR2 YFSETQ. The V end was cut by 4 bases, the J end by 0 bases, with 16 bases between. There are 16 residues in the CDR3. CDR3 in amino acids: CASSPWVSMMNTEAFF. DNA of the CDR3: TGCGCCAGCAGCCCCTGGGTCTCCATGATGAACACTGAAGCTTTCTTT.